The T cell receptor beta chain described here comes from a study of Graves' ophthalmopathy and Graves' hyperthyroidism. Study details: The study drew peripheral blood at initial diagnosis, before any treatment.

Researchers took RNA transcripts and amplified TCR beta CDR3 regions from them. An opening RT-PCR round employed HTBI primers and preceded a second-round multiplex PCR. MiXCR, applied by TCRdb to the multiplex PCR reads, yields one record per CDR3 protein. The sample shows hundreds of thousands of distinct CDR3 sequences, over 20% of them seen only once. There are 16 residues in the CDR3. V was pared by 5 bases and J by 5 bases, with 12 bases of the junction left unmatched. The sample holds many counts of this clonotype. The chain has TRBV12-3 or TRBV12-4 and TRBJ2-5; TRBD2 matches 9 bases. The sequenced material came from peripheral blood. The TCR was taken from a woman aged 18 to 35 with stable Graves' hyperthyroidism. CDR3 nucleotide sequence: TGTGCCAGCAGTCGTAGACTAGCGGATAACCTGGAGACCCAGTACTTC. It codes for CASSRRLADNLETQYF.